The next 22 T cell receptor beta chains were all read from a single sample in a study of Ad26.COV2.S vaccination and SARS-CoV-2 variants. The assay was immunoSEQ multiplex PCR, and TCRdb's table has in-frame clones only and misses some. Of around 100,000 clones listed, 82% are singletons. The specimen comprised peripheral blood, sampled after recovery from COVID-19. The source is a human donor who had recovered from COVID-19.

This chain links TRBV7-2 with TRBJ2-7; unclear D gene. Germline V lookup: CDR1 SGHTA, CDR2 FQGNSA. The CDR3 has 15 amino acids. V lost 0 bases and J 2 bases, leaving 11 bases between the germline ends. CDR3 bases: TGTGCCAGCAGCTTAGCATGGACCGATACCTACGAGCAGTACTTC. This gives the protein CASSLAWTDTYEQYF.

V gene TRBV6-2 or TRBV6-3 combines with J gene TRBJ2-1; 8 nucleotides align to TRBD2. V shed 4 bases, J shed 3 bases, and the junction held 8 bases outside the gene matches. Germline V gives CDR1 MNHEY, CDR2 SVGEGT. The CDR3 extends over 16 amino acids. Here the CDR3 reads CASSSPGTRNYNEQFF. CDR3 coding DNA: TGTGCCAGCAGTTCTCCCGGGACTAGGAACTACAATGAGCAGTTCTTC.

V and J are TRBV24-1 and TRBJ2-7, with 10 bases matching TRBD1. Germline V gene lookup returns CDR1 KGHDR and CDR2 SFDVKD. V trimming: 5 bases; J trimming: 4 bases; junction bases outside the gene matches: 7. CDR3 length: 15 residues. CDR3 DNA: TGTGCCACCAGTGCCTCGGACAGGGGGAGGTACGAGCAGTACTTC. Translating gives CATSASDRGRYEQYF.

J is TRBJ2-7 and V is TRBV4-2; 12 positions match TRBD2. The J segment lost 2 bases and the V segment lost 4 bases, leaving 3 bases of the junction unmatched. This CDR3 region has 15 residues. The germline CDR1 and CDR2 sequences are LGHNA and YNFKEQ. The CDR3 is CASSPRLAGAYEQYF. The CDR3 bases are TGTGCCAGCAGCCCCCGACTAGCGGGAGCCTACGAGCAGTACTTC.

The gene calls are TRBV3-1 (or the pseudogene TRBV3-2) and TRBJ2-3; the D gene is possibly TRBD2 (5 bases). The germline V gene encodes CDR1 LGHDT and CDR2 YNNKEL (reference sequence). This CDR3 spans 14 amino acids. V shed 4 bases and J shed 2 bases, with 10 bases lying between them. This CDR3 is CASSLSRDTDTQYF. CDR3 nucleotides: TGTGCCAGCAGCCTATCCCGGGACACAGATACGCAGTATTTT.

The genes are TRBV5-1 and TRBJ2-2; D might be TRBD1 (6 bases). Trimming pared 0 bases from V and 7 bases from J, leaving 13 bases between. Germline CDR1 reads SGHRS; CDR2 reads YFSETQ. The CDR3 is made up of 15 amino acids. The chain's CDR3 is CASSLVQGQSGELFF. CDR3 nucleotide sequence: TGCGCCAGCAGCTTGGTTCAGGGGCAAAGCGGGGAGCTGTTTTTT.

The rearrangement links TRBV10-2 to TRBJ2-4; D is perhaps TRBD2 (5 bases). The ends were cut back, 6 bases at V and 9 bases at J, with 9 bases in the middle. Germline assignment: CDR1 WSHSY and CDR2 SAAADI. This CDR3 contains 11 residues. CDR3 sequence reads: CASRSGGIQYF. DNA for the CDR3: TGCGCCAGCAGGAGCGGTGGCATTCAGTACTTC.

V usage is TRBV7-9 and J usage is TRBJ2-7; D is possibly TRBD2 (5 bases). The CDR3 sequence is 16 residues long. V shed 3 bases and J shed 4 bases, with 19 bases lying between them. CDR1 and CDR2 from the germline V gene are SEHNR and FQNEAQ (reference sequence). CDR3 sequence reads: CASSFPSSAGGYEQYF. The CDR3 DNA reads TGTGCCAGCAGCTTCCCCTCCTCGGCCGGCGGGTACGAGCAGTACTTC.

This chain joins TRBV7-9 and TRBJ1-2; D possibly corresponds to TRBD1 (6 bases). Trimming took off 5 bases at V and 4 bases at J, with 11 bases between the two ends. The CDR3 has 13 residues. CDR1 and CDR2 (germline): SEHNR, FQNEAQ (reference sequence). This chain's CDR3 is CASSQGHTYGYTF. The CDR3 DNA is TGTGCCAGCAGCCAGGGACACACCTATGGCTACACCTTC.

The chain joins TRBV19 to TRBJ1-1; a possible D gene is TRBD1 (5 bases). CDR3 size: 14 residues. The germline CDR1 and CDR2 sequences are LNHDA and SQIVND (reference sequence). Trimming shortened V by 4 bases and J by 6 bases, and 15 bases separated the two germline ends. CDR3 in amino acids: CASSRRDLGAEAFF. CDR3 nucleotides: TGTGCCAGTAGTAGAAGGGACTTGGGGGCTGAAGCTTTCTTT.

This chain uses TRBV19 with TRBJ1-2; TRBD1 aligns across 7 bases. Germline values: CDR1 LNHDA, CDR2 SQIVND (reference sequence). After removal of 4 bases from V and 5 bases from J, the junction contained 4 bases not matched to a gene. The CDR3 contains 13 residues. CDR3 in amino acids: CASSTQGLYGYTF. The DNA of the CDR3 is TGTGCCAGTAGTACACAGGGGTTGTATGGCTACACCTTC.

V usage is TRBV19 and J usage is TRBJ1-5; D call uncertain. The CDR3 runs 15 residues. CDR1 is LNHDA and CDR2 is SQIVND in the germline V gene (reference sequence). Trimming cost V 7 bases and J 8 bases, with 21 bases left between them. CDR3 sequence reads: CASNAMWGFQEPQHF. Written as DNA, the CDR3 is TGTGCCAGTAACGCCATGTGGGGTTTTCAGGAGCCCCAGCATTTT.

The V gene is TRBV28, the J gene TRBJ1-5; the D gene is possibly TRBD1 (5 bases). V lost 6 bases and J lost 4, with 19 bases in between. This CDR3 is 16 amino acids long. The germline gives CDR1 MDHEN, CDR2 SYDVKM. CDR3 nucleotide sequence: TGTGCCAGCAGAACTATCTCCCGGGCAGGGAATCAGCCCCAGCATTTT. Its protein product is CASRTISRAGNQPQHF.

This clone was detected only a few times. V is TRBV13 and J is TRBJ2-1, with TRBD2 matching over 14 bases. The CDR3 totals 19 residues. V lost 2 bases to trimming and J lost 2 bases; unmatched junction nucleotides: 8. Germline V gene sequence: CDR1 PRHDT, CDR2 FYEKMQ (reference sequence). DNA for the CDR3: TGTGCCAGCAGCTTATCCCTCGGGACTAGCGGGAGAGCCTACAATGAGCAGTTCTTC. Its translation: CASSLSLGTSGRAYNEQFF.

The chain recombines TRBV2 with TRBJ2-5, with 8 bases matching TRBD1. Unmatched junction bases numbered 4, after V lost 5 bases and J lost 2 bases. CDR1 and CDR2 (germline): SNHLY, FYNNEI. CDR3 length: 14 amino acids. The CDR3 here is CASSLNRGQETQYF. The CDR3 DNA reads TGTGCCAGCAGTTTAAACAGGGGGCAAGAGACCCAGTACTTC.

The chain links TRBV28 to TRBJ2-7; 9 nucleotides agree with TRBD1. CDR3 length equals 14 residues. Germline V gene sequence: CDR1 MDHEN, CDR2 SYDVKM. V was pared by 5 bases and J by 4 bases, with 6 bases of the junction left unmatched. The CDR3 DNA reads TGTGCCAGCAGTACCGGGACAGGGAAGTACGAGCAGTACTTC. Its protein product is CASSTGTGKYEQYF.

The rearrangement joins TRBV7-3 to TRBJ2-3; D may correspond to TRBD1 or TRBD2 (5 bases each). Germline CDR1 reads SGHTA; CDR2 reads FQGTGA. The CDR3 has 17 residues. Trimming took 1 base from V and 5 from J, leaving 19 bases between them. In DNA, the CDR3 is TGTGCCAGCAGCTTAATTGGGACGGTAGGGTCCGAAGATACGCAGTATTTT. Protein product: CASSLIGTVGSEDTQYF.

This clone came up a few times. V usage is TRBV28 and J usage is TRBJ2-7; D unresolved. In germline, CDR1 is MDHEN, CDR2 SYDVKM. Trimming cost V 4 bases and J 4 bases, with 11 bases left between them. This CDR3 has 13 residues. The DNA of the CDR3 is TGTGCCAGCAGTTGGGCGGACCGTTACGAGCAGTACTTC. It translates to CASSWADRYEQYF.

This chain connects TRBV5-4 to TRBJ2-5, with D unresolved. Germline CDR1 and CDR2: SGHNT and YYREEE (reference sequence). This CDR3 contains 15 residues. Trimming removed 2 bases from V and 0 bases from J, with 11 bases in between. This chain's CDR3 is CASSFPFLDQETQYF. CDR3 nucleotides: TGTGCCAGCAGCTTTCCCTTCCTGGACCAAGAGACCCAGTACTTC.

This clone has only a few counts. The V gene is TRBV27, the J gene TRBJ2-3, with 8 bases lining up with TRBD1. The CDR3 length is 15 residues. The germline CDR1 and CDR2 sequences are MNHEY and SMNVEV (reference sequence). With V trimmed by 7 bases and J by 2 bases, 8 bases remained unmatched. The CDR3 loop is CASTGRTGITDTQYF. DNA for the CDR3: TGTGCCAGCACAGGTCGGACAGGGATCACAGATACGCAGTATTTT.

The chain employs TRBV7-6 and TRBJ1-1; TRBD1 matches 9 bases. CDR3 length: 15 residues. V lost 5 bases to trimming and J lost 0 bases; unmatched junction nucleotides: 4. Germline loops: CDR1 SGHVS, CDR2 FNYEAQ. The CDR3 nucleotides are TGTGCCAGCAGCCCCGGACAGGGGATGAACACTGAAGCTTTCTTT. Translated, it gives CASSPGQGMNTEAFF.

The CDR3 region is CASSPDRSLLHYEQYF. The CDR3 DNA sequence: TGTGCCAGCAGCCCCGACAGGTCACTACTACACTACGAGCAGTACTTC. This chain joins TRBV11-2 and TRBJ2-7, with D perhaps matching TRBD1 (6 bases). CDR3 length: 16 residues. CDR1 is SGHAT and CDR2 is FQNNGV in the germline V gene. The germline V and J ends were trimmed by 5 bases and 3 bases, with 20 bases remaining between them.